This T cell receptor (beta chain) was recorded in a study of Ad26.COV2.S vaccination and SARS-CoV-2 variants. Germline CDR1 reads SGHRS; CDR2 reads YFSETQ. CDR3 length equals 14 residues. V was pared by 4 bases and J by 2 bases, with 13 bases between. Method: immunoSEQ multiplex PCR; TCRdb's copy keeps in-frame clones and lacks some. The sample carries around 450,000 clones, 80% to 90% recorded once. Treatment noted: roughly 18 received Ad26.COV2.S at low or high dose, single or two shots; about 5 received placebo; per-sample allocation not given. Day 63 after the first vaccine or placebo injection was the time point for sampling.

The chain uses TRBV5-1 and TRBJ2-7; D perhaps matches TRBD1 (6 bases). Sequencing used peripheral blood, obtained in a trial of Ad26.COV2.S vaccine versus placebo. This receptor was obtained from a person aged 18 to 59 who received the Ad26.COV2.S COVID-19 vaccine or a placebo. For the CDR3, the DNA is TGCGCCAGCAGCGCCAAGACAGGAACCTACGAGCAGTACTTC. Translation gives CASSAKTGTYEQYF. Based on the CDR3 plus reference TRBV5-1 and TRBJ2-7, the full variable domain is KAGVTQTPRYLIKTRGQQVTLSCSPISGHRSVSWYQQTPGQGLQFLFEYFSETQRNKGNFPGRFSGRQFSNSRSEMNVSTLELGDSALYLCASSAKTGTYEQYFGPGTRLTVT.